This TCR beta chain is from a study of blood T cell repertoires in COVID-19. The overall study: Nucleic acid was either cDNA or gDNA, and it came from T cells, B-cell-depleted T cells, or PBMCs.

Methods used by the authors: Reference gene primers were amplified, and this amplification served to estimate nucleated cell counts. Clones were sequenced by immunoSEQ multiplex PCR, and TCRdb holds only the in-frame ones, with some missing. That table supplies the V and J calls and clone size; D and trimming were determined from the DNA. Found here are 200,000 to 250,000 clones, 70% to 90% of them singletons; the top ten hold roughly 13%. Sequencing was carried out using peripheral blood. The sequence was obtained from a human donor in a cohort sampled during active COVID-19.

CDR3 protein: CASSGTGVDTQYF. DNA for the CDR3: TGTGCCAGCAGCGGGACAGGGGTGGATACGCAGTATTTT. This rearrangement joins TRBV7-3 to TRBJ2-3, with TRBD1 identical over 10 bases. CDR1 is SGHTA and CDR2 is FQGTGA in the germline V gene. CDR3 length equals 13 residues. Trimming took 5 bases from V and 6 from J; bases not matched to a gene: 2.